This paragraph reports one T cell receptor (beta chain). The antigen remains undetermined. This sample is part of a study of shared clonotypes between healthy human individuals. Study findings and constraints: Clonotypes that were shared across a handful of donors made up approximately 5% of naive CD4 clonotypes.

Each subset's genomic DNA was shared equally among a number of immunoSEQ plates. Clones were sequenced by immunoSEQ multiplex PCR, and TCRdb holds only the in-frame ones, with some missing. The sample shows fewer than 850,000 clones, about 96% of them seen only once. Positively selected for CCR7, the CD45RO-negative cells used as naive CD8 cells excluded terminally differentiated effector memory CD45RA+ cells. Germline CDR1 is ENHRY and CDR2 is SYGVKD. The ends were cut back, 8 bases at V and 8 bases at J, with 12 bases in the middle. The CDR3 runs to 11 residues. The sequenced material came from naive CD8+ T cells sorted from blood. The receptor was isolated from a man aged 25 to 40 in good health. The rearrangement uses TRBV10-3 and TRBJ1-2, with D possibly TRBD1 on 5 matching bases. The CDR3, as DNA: TGTGCCATCGGGACCCCATTGGGCTACACCTTC. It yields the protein CAIGTPLGYTF.